Each of the 15 T cell receptor beta chains below was sequenced from the same sample in a study of blood T cell repertoires in COVID-19. Assay: immunoSEQ multiplex PCR; the TCRdb copy retains only in-frame clones and omits some. The table lists approximately 190,000 clones, approximately 79% of them singletons. Sequenced: peripheral blood. The receptors stem from a man aged 25-45 years with active or convalescent COVID-19.

The chain combines TRBV28 with TRBJ1-4; weak D call: TRBD1 (5 bases). Germline loops: CDR1 MDHEN, CDR2 SYDVKM. Trimming shortened V by 6 bases and J by 8 bases, and 13 bases separated the two germline ends. CDR3 length equals 13 residues. This CDR3 is CASSVGGREKLFF. DNA of the CDR3: TGTGCCAGCAGCGTGGGGGGACGGGAAAAACTGTTTTTT.

This sequence joins TRBV9 and TRBJ2-5, with 9 bases aligning to TRBD2. V gave up 0 bases and J gave up 1 base; unmatched junction bases: 4. The CDR3 contains 16 residues. The germline V gene has CDR1 SGDLS and CDR2 YYNGEE. In DNA form, the CDR3 reads TGTGCCAGCAGCGTAGGTGGCGGGGGGGCCCAAGAGACCCAGTACTTC. Translating it yields CASSVGGGGAQETQYF. Looking up the rest from reference TRBV9 and TRBJ2-5 gives the full variable domain: DSGVTQTPKHLITATGQRVTLRCSPRSGDLSVYWYQQSLDQGLQFLIQYYNGEERAKGNILERFSAQQFPDLHSELNLSSLELGDSALYFCASSVGGGGAQETQYFGPGTRLLVL.

The V and J genes are TRBV7-8 and TRBJ2-7, with 9 bases identical to TRBD2. The CDR3 length is 20 residues. The V and J ends lost 4 bases and 0 bases, in that order; junction bases with no gene match: 19. Germline-derived CDR1 and CDR2 are SGHVS and FQNEAQ. The CDR3 DNA is TGTGCCAGCAGCTCCCCCACTTTTCTCGCGGGGGGGATCAGCTCCTACGAGCAGTACGTC. This translates into CASSSPTFLAGGISSYEQYV.

The chain employs TRBV6-5 and TRBJ2-3, with 11 nucleotides matching TRBD2. V was pared by 6 bases and J by 4 bases, with 6 bases of the junction left unmatched. The CDR3 has 15 amino acids. Germline loops: CDR1 MNHEY, CDR2 SVGAGI. DNA of the CDR3: TGTGCCAGCAGACTCACTAGCGGGAGCCCAGATACGCAGTATTTT. The encoded protein is CASRLTSGSPDTQYF.

This chain connects TRBV10-3 to TRBJ2-1, with 9 positions matching TRBD2. The length of the CDR3 is 15 residues. Germline V lookup: CDR1 ENHRY, CDR2 SYGVKD. After removal of 0 bases from V and 5 bases from J, the junction contained 2 bases not matched to a gene. The CDR3 region has the DNA TGTGCCATCAGTGAGTCACTAGCGGGTAACAATGAGCAGTTCTTC. Encoded protein: CAISESLAGNNEQFF.

The V call is TRBV9, the J call TRBJ2-2; 7 positions agree with TRBD2. Germline assignment: CDR1 SGDLS and CDR2 YYNGEE. The CDR3 runs to 15 residues. With V trimmed by 0 bases and J by 3 bases, 2 bases remained unmatched. The CDR3 DNA sequence: TGTGCCAGCAGCGTAGGTCGGGGGGACACCGGGGAGCTGTTTTTT. As protein: CASSVGRGDTGELFF.

The gene calls are TRBV5-1 and TRBJ1-1, with 7 bases lining up with TRBD1. CDR1 is SGHRS and CDR2 is YFSETQ in the germline V gene. Germline trimming cut 4 bases from V and 8 bases from J; bases unmatched to any gene: 8. The CDR3 length is 13 residues. The CDR3 sequence is CASSLLGDSEAFF. In DNA, the CDR3 is TGCGCCAGCAGCCTTCTAGGGGACAGCGAAGCTTTCTTT.

The count of this clone is one. This chain connects TRBV18 to TRBJ1-2, with D perhaps matching TRBD1 (6 bases). CDR3 length: 15 residues. The V gene lost 3 bases and the J gene lost 4 bases, with 15 bases spanning the gap. CDR1 and CDR2 from the germline V gene are KGHSH and LQKENI. CDR3 nucleotides: TGTGCCAGCTCACCGTCGCCGGGACAAGTCTATGGCTACACCTTC. This codes for CASSPSPGQVYGYTF.

V gene TRBV14 combines with J gene TRBJ1-1; no clear D gene. V lost 7 bases to trimming and J lost 0 bases, with 12 bases between them. The CDR3 spans 14 residues. Germline V gives CDR1 SGHDN, CDR2 FVKESK. CDR3 bases: TGTGCCAGCATCATGGGAGGGATGAACACTGAAGCTTTCTTT. Translated, it gives CASIMGGMNTEAFF.

The table lists this clone with a few counts. The J gene is TRBJ1-2, the V gene TRBV9; no clear D gene. The V gene's germline CDR1 is SGDLS and CDR2 YYNGEE. This CDR3 comprises 11 residues. Deletions cut 3 bases from V and 2 bases from J, with 2 bases between. The CDR3 protein is CASSANYGYTF. CDR3 bases: TGTGCCAGCAGCGCGAACTATGGCTACACCTTC.

The J gene is TRBJ2-3, the V gene TRBV5-1, with 9 bases lining up with TRBD2. The trim removed 3 bases at V and 4 bases at J, leaving 3 bases unmatched. The CDR3 has 14 amino acids. Germline-derived CDR1 and CDR2 are SGHRS and YFSETQ. In DNA, the CDR3 is TGCGCCAGCAGCTCGGGACTAGCCGCAGATACGCAGTATTTT. It encodes CASSSGLAADTQYF.

This sequence joins TRBV25-1 and TRBJ1-4; D is unresolved. The CDR3 covers 13 residues. The V gene's germline CDR1 is MGHDK and CDR2 SYGVNS. V gave up 3 bases and J gave up 7 bases, with 9 bases separating them. CDR3 residues: CASSDPMSEKLFF. The CDR3 coding sequence is TGTGCCAGCAGTGATCCGATGAGTGAAAAACTGTTTTTT.

The chain joins TRBV5-1 to TRBJ2-2; TRBD1 might be the D (6 bases). Germline CDR1 is SGHRS and CDR2 is YFSETQ. This CDR3 is built from 14 residues. Trimming pared 5 bases from V and 1 base from J, leaving 9 bases between. CDR3: CASRNRENTGELFF. CDR3 bases: TGCGCCAGCAGAAACAGGGAGAACACCGGGGAGCTGTTTTTT.

The rearrangement links TRBV30 to TRBJ2-7, with TRBD1 matching over 10 bases. The CDR3 length is 14 residues. CDR1 is GTSNPN and CDR2 is SVGIG in the germline V gene (reference sequence). With V trimmed by 1 base and J by 6 bases, 6 bases remained unmatched. In DNA form, the CDR3 reads TGTGCCTGGAGTGCAGGGACAGGGGTACCCGAGCAGTACTTC. Amino acid sequence: CAWSAGTGVPEQYF.

The count of this clone is one. The chain links TRBV19 to TRBJ2-6, with 8 positions matching TRBD1. The CDR3 is made up of 17 amino acids. Germline loops: CDR1 LNHDA, CDR2 SQIVND (reference sequence). V was clipped by 5 bases and J by 0 bases; unmatched bases: 6. The CDR3: CASSLGQGPSGANVLTF. In nucleotides, the CDR3 is TGTGCCAGTAGTTTAGGACAGGGCCCCTCTGGGGCCAACGTCCTGACTTTC.